This T cell receptor beta chain came from a study of graft-versus-host responses after intestinal transplantation. The germline CDR1 and CDR2 sequences are MNHEY and SVGAGI. The CDR3 sequence is 14 residues long. The V end lost 0 bases, the J end lost 3 bases, and 8 bases lay between the germline ends. Method: immunoSEQ multiplex PCR; TCRdb's copy keeps in-frame clones and lacks some. This table holds some 25,000 clones, 90% found once. The sequence was collected from a human patient who received an intestinal transplant, so some T cells may come from the graft donor. This sample comprised PBMCs, obtained around 40 days after intestinal transplant. This chain uses TRBV6-5 with TRBJ2-5, with D perhaps TRBD1 (6 bases). The CDR3 loop is CASSYSKGEETQYF. The CDR3 DNA sequence: TGTGCCAGCAGTTACTCGAAGGGGGAAGAGACCCAGTACTTC.